The clone carrying this T cell receptor beta chain was seen a handful of times. The germline V gene has CDR1 LGHNA and CDR2 YSLEER. This CDR3 contains 15 residues. V was pared by 0 bases and J by 7 bases, with 6 bases of the junction left unmatched. These data come from a study of blood T cells in healthy people across ages. With a J-beta primer mix and a sample-barcoded 5' primer, a second PCR ran roughly 7 to 11 cycles. TCRdb fed the 5' RACE reads into MiXCR, producing one record per CDR3 protein. The sample lists 1.5 million to 1.9 million distinct CDR3 sequences; about 42% were seen once. This TCR was recovered from a woman aged 18-29 years in good health. The chain employs TRBV4-3 and TRBJ1-2, with TRBD1 identical over 9 bases. Sequencing was performed on blood. The CDR3 sequence is CASSQDPTGGRGYTF. The CDR3, as DNA: TGCGCCAGCAGCCAAGATCCTACAGGGGGCCGTGGCTACACCTTC.